Below, 21 T cell receptor beta chains from the same sample are listed, as sequenced in a study of blood T cell repertoires in COVID-19. TCRdb keeps only in-frame clones here, not all; method: immunoSEQ multiplex PCR. The sample includes fewer than 250,000 clones, roughly 90% of them seen just once. Sequencing input: PBMCs or T cells enriched from blood (not recorded which). These receptors were collected from a woman younger than 35 who had recovered from COVID-19.

This chain uses TRBV18 with TRBJ2-7; the match to TRBD1 covers 8 bases. The trim removed 6 bases at V and 5 bases at J, leaving 6 bases unmatched. Looked up from germline, CDR1 is KGHSH and CDR2 is LQKENI. This CDR3 has 13 amino acids. The CDR3 region is CASSGDRGNEQYF. The CDR3 DNA reads TGTGCCAGCTCGGGAGACAGGGGTAACGAGCAGTACTTC. The full variable domain, its missing parts supplied by reference TRBV18 and TRBJ2-7, is NAGVMQNPRHLVRRRGQEARLRCSPMKGHSHVYWYRQLPEEGLKFMVYLQKENIIDESGMPKERFSAEFPKEGPSILRIQQVVRGDSAAYFCASSGDRGNEQYFGPGTRLTVT.

The chain employs TRBV2 and TRBJ2-1; TRBD2 might be the D (6 bases). With 7 bases removed from V and 4 bases from J, the gap between germline ends came to 20 bases. Germline V gives CDR1 SNHLY, CDR2 FYNNEI. The CDR3 spans 16 residues. The CDR3 loop reads CASTEASGTRYNEQFF. The CDR3 region has the DNA TGTGCCAGCACCGAGGCTTCCGGGACTCGTTACAATGAGCAGTTCTTC. Based on the CDR3 plus reference TRBV2 and TRBJ2-1, the full variable domain is EPEVTQTPSHQVTQMGQEVILRCVPISNHLYFYWYRQILGQKVEFLVSFYNNEISEKSEIFDDQFSVERPDGSNFTLKIRSTKLEDSAMYFCASTEASGTRYNEQFFGPGTRLTVL.

The chain's CDR3 is CASSFKGGDQPQHF. The DNA of the CDR3 is TGCGCCAGCAGCTTCAAAGGGGGAGATCAGCCCCAGCATTTT. The chain is built from TRBV5-1 and TRBJ1-5; perhaps TRBD1 as D (6 bases). The CDR3 is made up of 14 amino acids. The germline gives CDR1 SGHRS, CDR2 YFSETQ. The V gene lost 2 bases and the J gene lost 5 bases, with 11 bases spanning the gap.

The chain has TRBV5-5 and TRBJ1-2; 8 positions agree with TRBD1. This CDR3 has 13 residues. Germline V gene sequence: CDR1 SGHKS, CDR2 YYEKEE (reference sequence). V gave up 4 bases and J gave up 6 bases; unmatched junction bases: 5. DNA of the CDR3: TGTGCCAGCAGCCCCAGGGGACAGGATGGCTACACCTTC. This gives the protein CASSPRGQDGYTF.

In DNA form, the CDR3 reads TGTGCCAGCAGCTTCCTCGACAATGAGCAGTTCTTC. This gives the protein CASSFLDNEQFF. This sequence joins TRBV5-6 and TRBJ2-1, with no clear D. CDR3 length: 12 amino acids. Germline V gene lookup returns CDR1 SGHDT and CDR2 YYEEEE. Trimming pared 2 bases from V and 5 bases from J, leaving 5 bases between.

J is TRBJ2-3 and V is TRBV5-1, with 7 positions matching TRBD2. Germline-derived CDR1 and CDR2 are SGHRS and YFSETQ. The ends lost 3 bases at V and 2 bases at J; junction bases unmatched: 12. The CDR3 totals 17 residues. In nucleotides, the CDR3 is TGCGCCAGCAGCTCCCGATGGAGCGGGGAGACCACAGATACGCAGTATTTT. As protein: CASSSRWSGETTDTQYF.

The genes are TRBV12-3 or TRBV12-4 and TRBJ2-7; D might be TRBD2 (7 bases). The CDR3 extends over 13 amino acids. The ends were cut back, 8 bases at V and 2 bases at J, with 13 bases in the middle. CDR3 sequence reads: CASSEGGAYEQYF. CDR3 nucleotides: TGTGCCAGCTCGGAAGGGGGGGCCTACGAGCAGTACTTC.

Comment on this clone: The sample has other DNA sequences that encode this CDR3 too. This chain joins TRBV3-1 (or the pseudogene TRBV3-2) and TRBJ2-5, with D perhaps TRBD2 (5 bases). Trimming took off 1 base at V and 2 bases at J, with 5 bases between the two ends. The CDR3 is 13 residues long. CDR1 LGHDT and CDR2 YNNKEL come from the germline V gene (reference sequence). CDR3 coding DNA: TGTGCCAGCAGCCAAGCGGGACAAGAGACCCAGTACTTC. Its protein product is CASSQAGQETQYF.

This clone occurred a few times. This sequence joins TRBV3-1 (or the pseudogene TRBV3-2) and TRBJ1-3; D unresolved. CDR1 and CDR2 (germline): LGHDT, YNNKEL (reference sequence). The CDR3 length is 16 residues. V was cut by 2 bases and J by 1 base, with 12 bases left in between. The CDR3: CASSQTETMSGNTIYF. CDR3 sequence (DNA): TGTGCCAGCAGCCAAACGGAGACGATGTCTGGAAACACCATATATTTT.

V is TRBV7-4 and J is TRBJ1-5, with D perhaps TRBD1 (6 bases). Germline values: CDR1 SGHVT, CDR2 SQSDAQ. The germline V and J ends were trimmed by 1 base and 4 bases, with 11 bases remaining between them. The CDR3 is 15 residues long. The DNA for the CDR3 is TGTGCCAGCAGCTTAGGGACAGCCCCTAATCAGCCCCAGCATTTT. Amino acids: CASSLGTAPNQPQHF.

This clone was observed once. V is TRBV28 and J is TRBJ1-5; D is uncertain. Germline lookup yields CDR1 MDHEN and CDR2 SYDVKM. This CDR3 contains 14 residues. Trimming took 3 bases from V and 0 from J, leaving 6 bases between them. The CDR3 reads CASSLPGSNQPQHF. Here the CDR3 DNA reads TGTGCCAGCAGTTTGCCGGGTAGCAATCAGCCCCAGCATTTT.

The genes are TRBV6-2 or TRBV6-3 and TRBJ2-7; D is unresolved. CDR3 length: 12 residues. V lost 5 bases, J lost 4 bases, and 9 bases lay in between. Germline lookup yields CDR1 MNHEY and CDR2 SVGEGT. The CDR3 sequence is CASSAMRYEQYF. The CDR3 bases are TGTGCCAGCAGTGCGATGAGATACGAGCAGTACTTC.

The V call is TRBV28, the J call TRBJ1-1, with 9 bases aligning to TRBD1. Unmatched junction bases numbered 13, after V lost 10 bases and J lost 10 bases. Per the germline V gene, CDR1 is MDHEN and CDR2 is SYDVKM. This CDR3 region has 13 residues. CDR3 bases: TGTGCCACCACTTTAACACAGGGGGCCGGAGCTTTCTTT. This encodes CATTLTQGAGAFF.

The chain has TRBV5-5 and TRBJ1-5; D ambiguous. V gave up 0 bases and J gave up 2 bases, with 6 bases separating them. There are 14 residues in the CDR3. Germline V CDR1 and CDR2: SGHKS, YYEKEE (reference sequence). The DNA of the CDR3 is TGTGCCAGCAGCTTGGGCGGGGGCAATCAGCCCCAGCATTTT. It yields the protein CASSLGGGNQPQHF.

This clone was detected only once. CDR3 protein: CASSLRQAYGYTF. Written as DNA, the CDR3 is TGTGCCAGCAGCTTGAGACAGGCCTATGGCTACACCTTC. This sequence joins TRBV5-6 and TRBJ1-2; possible D gene TRBD1, 6 bases. Germline-derived CDR1 and CDR2 are SGHDT and YYEEEE. The CDR3 is made up of 13 amino acids. Trimming took off 1 base at V and 4 bases at J, with 8 bases between the two ends.

This rearrangement joins TRBV18 to TRBJ1-6, with D perhaps TRBD1 (6 bases). V lost 5 bases and J 11 bases, leaving 22 bases between the germline ends. Germline V CDR1 and CDR2: KGHSH, LQKENI. This CDR3 has 16 residues. Here the CDR3 reads CASSFFEGRQETPLHF. In DNA form, the CDR3 reads TGTGCCAGCTCATTTTTTGAGGGCAGACAGGAGACACCCCTCCACTTT. The full variable domain, with the rest looked up from reference TRBV18 and TRBJ1-6, is NAGVMQNPRHLVRRRGQEARLRCSPMKGHSHVYWYRQLPEEGLKFMVYLQKENIIDESGMPKERFSAEFPKEGPSILRIQQVVRGDSAAYFCASSFFEGRQETPLHFGNGTRLTVT.

This clone was counted a single time. The rearrangement joins TRBV13 to TRBJ1-1; TRBD1 matches 8 bases. Per the germline V gene, CDR1 is PRHDT and CDR2 is FYEKMQ (reference sequence). V was clipped by 5 bases and J by 4 bases; unmatched bases: 9. The CDR3 is 15 amino acids. CDR3 sequence: CASSGRTGFPTEAFF. CDR3 in DNA: TGTGCCAGCAGCGGTCGGACAGGGTTTCCCACTGAAGCTTTCTTT.

The chain is built from TRBV10-2 and TRBJ1-2, with a possible D match to TRBD1 (5 bases). The CDR3 contains 13 residues. Germline assignment: CDR1 WSHSY and CDR2 SAAADI. The germline V and J ends were trimmed by 1 base and 8 bases, with 11 bases remaining between them. In nucleotides, the CDR3 is TGCGCCAGCAGTGAGTGGGGGGTTCGAGGCTACACCTTC. Amino acid sequence: CASSEWGVRGYTF.

Only a few counts were recorded for this clone. The rearrangement joins TRBV18 to TRBJ1-5, with D possibly matching TRBD1 (6 bases). Germline lookup yields CDR1 KGHSH and CDR2 LQKENI. The CDR3 has 15 amino acids. V lost 6 bases, J lost 1 base, and 13 bases lay in between. CDR3 loop: CASSTTGLSNQPQHF. The CDR3 nucleotides read TGTGCCAGCTCGACAACAGGGCTGAGCAATCAGCCCCAGCATTTT.

The rearrangement uses TRBV4-1 and TRBJ1-1, with D unclear. This CDR3 has 15 amino acids. Trimming pared 0 bases from V and 3 bases from J, leaving 11 bases between. CDR1 and CDR2 (germline): MGHRA, YSYEKL. The CDR3 region has the DNA TGCGCCAGCAGCCAAGATAAGGAGGTTGACACTGAAGCTTTCTTT. This gives the protein CASSQDKEVDTEAFF.

This sequence joins TRBV28 and TRBJ1-2; 9 bases fit TRBD1. Germline trimming cut 3 bases from V and 4 bases from J; bases unmatched to any gene: 18. The CDR3 extends over 19 amino acids. In germline, CDR1 is MDHEN, CDR2 SYDVKM. The CDR3 coding sequence is TGTGCCAGCAGTTTTTTGTTAGGTTTACAGGGGGCCTTGAGCTATGGCTACACCTTC. Translating gives CASSFLLGLQGALSYGYTF.